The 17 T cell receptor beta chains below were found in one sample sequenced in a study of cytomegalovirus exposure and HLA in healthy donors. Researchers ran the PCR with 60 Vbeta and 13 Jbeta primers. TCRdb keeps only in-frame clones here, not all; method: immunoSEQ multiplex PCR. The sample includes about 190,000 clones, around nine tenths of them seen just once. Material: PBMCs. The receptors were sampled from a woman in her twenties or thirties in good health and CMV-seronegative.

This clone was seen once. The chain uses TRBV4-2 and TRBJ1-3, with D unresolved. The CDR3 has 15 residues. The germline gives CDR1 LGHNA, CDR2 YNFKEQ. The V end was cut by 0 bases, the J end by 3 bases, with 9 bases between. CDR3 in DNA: TGTGCCAGCAGCCAAGAGCAGGTCTATGGAAACACCATATATTTT. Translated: CASSQEQVYGNTIYF.

The CDR3: CATGGAASTDTQYF. The CDR3 DNA reads as TGTGCCACCGGAGGGGCAGCTAGCACAGATACGCAGTATTTT. V and J are TRBV28 and TRBJ2-3, with D possibly being TRBD2 (6 bases). The CDR3 is 14 amino acids. Trimming left V 10 bases short and J 0 bases short, with 14 bases between. The V gene's germline CDR1 is MDHEN and CDR2 SYDVKM.

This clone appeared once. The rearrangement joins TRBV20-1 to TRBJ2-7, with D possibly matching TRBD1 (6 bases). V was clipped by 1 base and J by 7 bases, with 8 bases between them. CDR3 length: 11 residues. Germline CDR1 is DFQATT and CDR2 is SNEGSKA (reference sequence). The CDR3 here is CSARGQGEQYF. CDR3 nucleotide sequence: TGCAGTGCTAGAGGTCAGGGGGAGCAGTACTTC.

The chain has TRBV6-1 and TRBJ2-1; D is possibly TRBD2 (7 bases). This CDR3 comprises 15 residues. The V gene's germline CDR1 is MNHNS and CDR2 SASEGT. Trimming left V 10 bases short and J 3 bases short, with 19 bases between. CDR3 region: CATSRGGSVYNEQFF. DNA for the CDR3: TGTGCCACCTCCAGGGGCGGGAGCGTCTACAATGAGCAGTTCTTC.

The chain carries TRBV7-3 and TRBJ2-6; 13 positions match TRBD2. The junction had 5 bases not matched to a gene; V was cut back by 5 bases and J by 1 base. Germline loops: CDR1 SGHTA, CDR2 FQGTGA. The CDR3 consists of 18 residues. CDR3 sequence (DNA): TGTGCCAGCAGCCTGGGACTAGCGGGGCCTTCTGGGGCCAACGTCCTGACTTTC. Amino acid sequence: CASSLGLAGPSGANVLTF.

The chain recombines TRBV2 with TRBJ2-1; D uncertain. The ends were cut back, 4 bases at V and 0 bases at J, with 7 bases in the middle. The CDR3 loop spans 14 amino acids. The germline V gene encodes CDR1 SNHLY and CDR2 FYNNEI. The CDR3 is CASSGHSSYNEQFF. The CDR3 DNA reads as TGTGCCAGCAGTGGTCATAGCTCCTACAATGAGCAGTTCTTC.

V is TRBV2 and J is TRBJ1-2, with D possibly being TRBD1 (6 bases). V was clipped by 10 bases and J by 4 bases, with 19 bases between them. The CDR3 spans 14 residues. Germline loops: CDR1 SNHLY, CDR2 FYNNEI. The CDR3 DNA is TGTGCCACCGCCTTAGAGACAGGCGTCTATGGCTACACCTTC. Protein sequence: CATALETGVYGYTF.

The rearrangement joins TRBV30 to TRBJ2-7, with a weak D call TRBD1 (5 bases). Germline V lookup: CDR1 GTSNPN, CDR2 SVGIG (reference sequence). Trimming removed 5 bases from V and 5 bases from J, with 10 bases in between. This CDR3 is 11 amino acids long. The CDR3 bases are TGTGCCTGGGTGGCAGGGCACGAGCAGTACTTC. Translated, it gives CAWVAGHEQYF.

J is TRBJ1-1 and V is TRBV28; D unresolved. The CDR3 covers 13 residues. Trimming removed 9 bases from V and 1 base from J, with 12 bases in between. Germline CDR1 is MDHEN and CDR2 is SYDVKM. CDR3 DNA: TGTGCCAGTTCTGAGGGCAGGAACACTGAAGCTTTCTTT. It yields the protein CASSEGRNTEAFF. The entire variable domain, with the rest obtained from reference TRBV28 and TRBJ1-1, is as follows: DVKVTQSSRYLVKRTGEKVFLECVQDMDHENMFWYRQDPGLGLRLIYFSYDVKMKEKGDIPEGYSVSREKKERFSLILESASTNQTSMYLCASSEGRNTEAFFGQGTRLTVV.

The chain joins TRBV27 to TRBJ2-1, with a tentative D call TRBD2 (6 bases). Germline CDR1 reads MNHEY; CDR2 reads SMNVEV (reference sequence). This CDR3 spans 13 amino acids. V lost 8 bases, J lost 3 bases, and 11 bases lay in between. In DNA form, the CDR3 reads TGTGCCAGCCTCGGACTAAACTACAATGAGCAGTTCTTC. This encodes CASLGLNYNEQFF.

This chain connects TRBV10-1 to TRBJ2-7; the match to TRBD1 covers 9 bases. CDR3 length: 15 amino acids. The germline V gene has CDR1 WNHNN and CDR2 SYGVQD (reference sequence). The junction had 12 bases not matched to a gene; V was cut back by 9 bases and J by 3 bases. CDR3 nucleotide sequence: TGCGCCAGGGATACAGGGGGCGGCGGCCGCTACGAGCAGTACTTC. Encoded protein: CARDTGGGGRYEQYF.

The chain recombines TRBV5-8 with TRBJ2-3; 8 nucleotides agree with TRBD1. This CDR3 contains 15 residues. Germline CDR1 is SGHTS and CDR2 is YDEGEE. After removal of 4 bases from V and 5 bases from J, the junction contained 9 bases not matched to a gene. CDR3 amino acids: CASSPRTGPGDTQYF. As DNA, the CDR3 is TGTGCCAGCAGCCCACGGACAGGGCCTGGAGATACGCAGTATTTT.

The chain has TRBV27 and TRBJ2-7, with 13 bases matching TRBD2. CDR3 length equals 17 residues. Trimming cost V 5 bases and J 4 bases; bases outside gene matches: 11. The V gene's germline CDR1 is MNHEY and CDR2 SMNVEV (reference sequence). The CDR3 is CASSPYPPGLAGYEQYF. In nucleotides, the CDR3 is TGTGCCAGCAGTCCCTACCCACCGGGACTAGCGGGATACGAGCAGTACTTC.

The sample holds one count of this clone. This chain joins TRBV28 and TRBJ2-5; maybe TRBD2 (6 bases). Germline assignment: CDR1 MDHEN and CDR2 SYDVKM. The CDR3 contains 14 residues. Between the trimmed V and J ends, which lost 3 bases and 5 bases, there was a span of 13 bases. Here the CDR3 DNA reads TGTGCCAGCAGTTTGGGGGGAGTGGGGGAGACCCAGTACTTC. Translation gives CASSLGGVGETQYF. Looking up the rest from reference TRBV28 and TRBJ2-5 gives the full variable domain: DVKVTQSSRYLVKRTGEKVFLECVQDMDHENMFWYRQDPGLGLRLIYFSYDVKMKEKGDIPEGYSVSREKKERFSLILESASTNQTSMYLCASSLGGVGETQYFGPGTRLLVL.

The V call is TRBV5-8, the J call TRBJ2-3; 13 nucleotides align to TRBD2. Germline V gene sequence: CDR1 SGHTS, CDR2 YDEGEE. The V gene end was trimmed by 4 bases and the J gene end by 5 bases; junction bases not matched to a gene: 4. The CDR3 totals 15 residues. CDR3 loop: CASSRGTSGKDTQYF. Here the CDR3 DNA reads TGTGCCAGCAGCCGGGGGACTAGCGGGAAAGATACGCAGTATTTT.

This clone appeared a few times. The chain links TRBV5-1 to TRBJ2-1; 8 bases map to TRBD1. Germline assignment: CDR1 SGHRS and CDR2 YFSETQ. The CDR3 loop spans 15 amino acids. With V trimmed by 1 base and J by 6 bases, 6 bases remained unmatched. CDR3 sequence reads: CASSLQDRDGNEQFF. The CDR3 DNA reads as TGCGCCAGCAGCTTGCAGGACAGGGATGGCAATGAGCAGTTCTTC.

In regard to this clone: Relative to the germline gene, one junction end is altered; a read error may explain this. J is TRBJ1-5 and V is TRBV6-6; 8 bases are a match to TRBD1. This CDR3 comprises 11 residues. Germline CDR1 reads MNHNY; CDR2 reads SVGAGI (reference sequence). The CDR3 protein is CASSYGDRWAF. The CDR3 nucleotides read TGTGCCAGCAGTTACGGGGACAGGTGGGCATTT.